A selection of T cell receptor beta chains follows, all from one sample in a study of shared clonotypes between healthy human individuals. TCRdb's table, derived via immunoSEQ multiplex PCR, lists solely in-frame clones and lacks some. The sample includes more than 2,000,000 clones, about 92% of them seen just once. Sequenced sample: naive CD4+ T cells from PBMCs. Receptors were obtained from a man aged 18 to 35 in good health. Some clones in this sample may be carry-over from other donors' samples. Each CDR3 is given with its conserved first and last residue. The order of the fields is J gene, D gene, clone size, V gene, CDR3 DNA, CDR3 protein. D genes are given only for firm matches. Not all rows give a size; the values are once, few, many and, for expanded clones, a class.

>TRBJ1-3|TRBD1|-|TRBV5-4
TGTGCCAGCAGCCCACCCGGGACAGAAGGAAACACCATATATTTT
CASSPPGTEGNTIYF
>TRBJ2-2|-|-|TRBV27
TGTGCCAGCAGTTTCTATTCAGTGAACACCGGGGAGCTGTTTTTT
CASSFYSVNTGELFF
>TRBJ2-6|-|-|TRBV7-7
TGTGCCAGCAGCTCCCCGGGGTCTGGGGCCAACGTCCTGACTTTC
CASSSPGSGANVLTF
>TRBJ2-7|-|once|TRBV27
TGTGCCAGCAGTCCCACCATTGGGGGGTTAGGCTACGAGCAGTACTTC
CASSPTIGGLGYEQYF
>TRBJ2-7|-|-|TRBV28
TGTGCCAGCAATAAGGGGGACTCCTACGAGCAGTACTTC
CASNKGDSYEQYF
>TRBJ1-1|-|-|TRBV29-1
TGCAGCGTCAACCGCCCCAACACTGAAGCTTTCTTT
CSVNRPNTEAFF
>TRBJ2-5|-|-|TRBV4-2
TGTGCCAGCAGCCAAGATGGTATCAGGGCGGGATTAGGTGAGACCCAGTACTTC
CASSQDGIRAGLGETQYF
>TRBJ2-2|-|-|TRBV11-1
TGTGCCAGCAGCTCTAAGTATAACACCGGGGAGCTGTTTTTT
CASSSKYNTGELFF
>TRBJ2-7|TRBD1|-|TRBV15
TGTGCCACCAGCAGAGTGGACAGGGGGCTCTACGAGCAGTACTTC
CATSRVDRGLYEQYF
>TRBJ2-7|TRBD2|-|TRBV30
TGTGCCTGGAGAGGACGGCTAGCGGGAGCTGGGTACGAGCAGTACTTC
CAWRGRLAGAGYEQYF
>TRBJ2-6|-|-|TRBV29-1
TGCAGCGTTACCCGGGACTCCTCAACTGGGGCCAACGTCCTGACTTTC
CSVTRDSSTGANVLTF
>TRBJ1-2|-|-|TRBV13
TGTGCCAGCAGCCAGCCGGGGGGGTATGGCTACACCTTC
CASSQPGGYGYTF
>TRBJ2-5|-|once|TRBV2
TGTGCCAGCATGGATACTCGCAGGGACCAAGAGACCCAGTACTTC
CASMDTRRDQETQYF
>TRBJ2-7|TRBD1|-|TRBV28
TGTGCCAGCAGTTCACCGGGACAGGGGGCCCACGAGCAGTACTTC
CASSSPGQGAHEQYF
>TRBJ2-7|TRBD2|-|TRBV19
TGTGCCAGTAGTAGGGGTAGGACTAGCGGGCGGACGACCTACGAGCAGTACTTC
CASSRGRTSGRTTYEQYF